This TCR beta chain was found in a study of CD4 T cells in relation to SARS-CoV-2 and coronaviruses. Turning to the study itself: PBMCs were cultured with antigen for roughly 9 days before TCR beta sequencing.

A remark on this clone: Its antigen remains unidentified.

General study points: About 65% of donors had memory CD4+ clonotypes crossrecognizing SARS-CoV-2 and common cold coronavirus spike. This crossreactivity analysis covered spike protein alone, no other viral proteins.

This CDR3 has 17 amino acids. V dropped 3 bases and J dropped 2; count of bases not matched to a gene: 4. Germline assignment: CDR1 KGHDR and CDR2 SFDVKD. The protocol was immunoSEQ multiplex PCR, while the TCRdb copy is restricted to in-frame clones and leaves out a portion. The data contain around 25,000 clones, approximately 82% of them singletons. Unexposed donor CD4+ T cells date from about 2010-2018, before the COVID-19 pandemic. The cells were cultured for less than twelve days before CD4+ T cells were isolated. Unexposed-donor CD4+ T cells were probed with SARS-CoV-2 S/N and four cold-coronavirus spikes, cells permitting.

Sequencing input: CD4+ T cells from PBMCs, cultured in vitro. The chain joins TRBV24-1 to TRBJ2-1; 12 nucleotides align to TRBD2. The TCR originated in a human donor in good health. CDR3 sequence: CATSDDSSGRAYNEQFF. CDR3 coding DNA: TGTGCCACCAGTGATGATTCTAGCGGGAGGGCCTACAATGAGCAGTTCTTC.